Following are 27 T cell receptor beta chains from one sample sequenced in a study of CD8+ T cells in alopecia areata. Indicated treatment: oral pan-JAK inhibitor, 5-10 mg twice daily. The authors extracted RNA and reverse transcribed it into cDNA as the sequencing template. TCRdb's table, derived via immunoSEQ multiplex PCR, lists solely in-frame clones and lacks some. Here the sample spans under 350,000 clones, roughly 50% being singletons. Here the sequenced sample was CD4+ T cells sorted from blood, taken at week 24, from a patient treated with tofacitinib. These receptors originate from a human donor with alopecia areata.

This clone was counted between two and nine times. V is TRBV2 and J is TRBJ2-7, with D possibly being TRBD2 (5 bases). Germline V CDR1 and CDR2: SNHLY, FYNNEI. The germline V and J ends were trimmed by 6 bases and 0 bases, with 15 bases remaining between them. This CDR3 contains 15 residues. In DNA form, the CDR3 reads TGTGCCAGCAGCCGCCTCTGGAGGAGCTCCTACGAGCAGTACTTC. This sequence encodes CASSRLWRSSYEQYF.

V and J are TRBV27 and TRBJ2-2; D is uncertain. This CDR3 has 10 amino acids. V lost 5 bases to trimming and J lost 9 bases, with 4 bases between them. Germline CDR1 reads MNHEY; CDR2 reads SMNVEV (reference sequence). CDR3 sequence reads: CASSSRELFF. CDR3 nucleotide sequence: TGTGCCAGCAGTAGCCGGGAGCTGTTTTTT.

The chain has TRBV5-6 and TRBJ2-7, with a possible D match to TRBD1 (6 bases). Germline V CDR1 and CDR2: SGHDT, YYEEEE. The germline V and J ends were trimmed by 3 bases and 1 base, with 14 bases remaining between them. This CDR3 spans 15 amino acids. CDR3 nucleotide sequence: TGTGCCAGCAGCTCATTGGGGACACTGTCCTACGAGCAGTACTTC. Translated: CASSSLGTLSYEQYF.

The V call is TRBV5-6, the J call TRBJ2-5; 12 nucleotides match TRBD2. CDR3 size: 16 residues. CDR1 is SGHDT and CDR2 is YYEEEE in the germline V gene. With V trimmed by 1 base and J by 3 bases, 4 bases remained unmatched. The CDR3 DNA reads as TGTGCCAGCAGCTTGCTAGCGGGGGGGGTTGAAGAGACCCAGTACTTC. This encodes CASSLLAGGVEETQYF.

The chain recombines TRBV6-6 with TRBJ2-3; possible D gene TRBD1, 6 bases. CDR3 length: 16 residues. Trimming removed 4 bases from V and 5 bases from J, with 19 bases in between. Germline CDR1 reads MNHNY; CDR2 reads SVGAGI (reference sequence). CDR3 residues: CASSSGPGASGDTQYF. The CDR3 coding sequence is TGTGCCAGCAGTTCAGGGCCAGGGGCAAGTGGAGATACGCAGTATTTT.

About this clone: Other DNA sequences in this sample translate to the same CDR3. The rearrangement uses TRBV5-4 and TRBJ1-1; 7 bases are a match to TRBD1. Trimming removed 0 bases from V and 2 bases from J; junction bases left unmatched: 1. In germline, CDR1 is SGHNT, CDR2 YYREEE (reference sequence). The CDR3 consists of 14 residues. The chain's CDR3 is CASSLGTGNTEAFF. DNA for the CDR3: TGTGCCAGCAGCTTGGGGACAGGAAACACTGAAGCTTTCTTT. Drawing the rest from reference TRBV5-4 and TRBJ1-1, the complete variable domain is ETGVTQSPTHLIKTRGQQVTLRCSSQSGHNTVSWYQQALGQGPQFIFQYYREEENGRGNFPPRFSGLQFPNYSSELNVNALELDDSALYLCASSLGTGNTEAFFGQGTRLTVV.

The rearrangement joins TRBV5-1 to TRBJ2-7; 9 positions match TRBD1. The CDR3 runs 14 residues. V trimming: 4 bases; J trimming: 2 bases; junction bases outside the gene matches: 4. CDR1 and CDR2 (germline): SGHRS, YFSETQ. DNA of the CDR3: TGCGCCAGCAGCCAGGACAGGGGAACCTACGAGCAGTACTTC. Translating it yields CASSQDRGTYEQYF.

This sequence joins TRBV5-1 and TRBJ2-3; tentatively, D is TRBD1 or TRBD2 (5 bases each). The germline V gene encodes CDR1 SGHRS and CDR2 YFSETQ. This CDR3 spans 15 amino acids. Trimming removed 0 bases at V and 4 bases at J, with 12 bases between. The CDR3 spells CASSLEVGPSDTQYF. DNA for the CDR3: TGCGCCAGCAGCTTGGAGGTGGGACCATCAGATACGCAGTATTTT.

This clone has more than one count but fewer than ten. The rearrangement joins TRBV27 to TRBJ2-7; TRBD1 matches 9 bases. J was trimmed by 2 bases and V by 5 bases; bases with no gene match: 7. Germline V gives CDR1 MNHEY, CDR2 SMNVEV (reference sequence). The CDR3 contains 15 residues. The chain's CDR3 is CASSVPGQGTYEQYF. DNA for the CDR3: TGTGCCAGCAGTGTACCGGGACAGGGTACCTACGAGCAGTACTTC.

The CDR3 sequence is CSVGGNGPDTQYF. CDR3 in DNA: TGCAGCGTTGGAGGGAACGGCCCAGATACGCAGTATTTT. The V and J genes are TRBV29-1 and TRBJ2-3, with D perhaps matching TRBD2 (5 bases). Germline CDR1 is SQVTM and CDR2 is ANQGSEA. This CDR3 is 13 amino acids long. Trimming cost V 4 bases and J 4 bases, with 12 bases left between them.

The V gene is TRBV19, the J gene TRBJ1-2, with D possibly matching TRBD1 (5 bases). V was pared by 6 bases and J by 7 bases, with 12 bases between. CDR3 length: 12 amino acids. Germline V lookup: CDR1 LNHDA, CDR2 SQIVND (reference sequence). For the CDR3, the DNA is TGTGCCAGTAGAGAGACCGACAGTGGCTACACCTTC. The encoded protein is CASRETDSGYTF. Full variable domain (missing parts from reference TRBV19 and TRBJ1-2): DGGITQSPKYLFRKEGQNVTLSCEQNLNHDAMYWYRQDPGQGLRLIYYSQIVNDFQKGDIAEGYSVSREKKESFPLTVTSAQKNPTAFYLCASRETDSGYTFGSGTRLTVV.

The chain links TRBV5-1 to TRBJ2-1; D might be TRBD1 (5 bases). Germline assignment: CDR1 SGHRS and CDR2 YFSETQ. V gave up 4 bases and J gave up 5 bases, with 13 bases separating them. The CDR3 is 14 residues long. In nucleotides, the CDR3 is TGCGCCAGCAGCCGGACAACGGTCGACAATGAGCAGTTCTTC. It yields the protein CASSRTTVDNEQFF.

The chain links TRBV25-1 to TRBJ1-1; D remains unclear. The CDR3 loop spans 10 amino acids. CDR1 and CDR2 from the germline V gene are MGHDK and SYGVNS. V shed 8 bases and J shed 6 bases, with 7 bases lying between them. The CDR3 spells CASRGPEAFF. Written as DNA, the CDR3 is TGTGCCAGCCGGGGTCCTGAAGCTTTCTTT.

CDR3 loop: CARLWANTGELFF. The CDR3 coding sequence is TGTGCCCGATTGTGGGCGAACACCGGGGAGCTGTTTTTT. The chain recombines TRBV30 with TRBJ2-2; D remains unclear. Germline V CDR1 and CDR2: GTSNPN, SVGIG (reference sequence). The length of the CDR3 is 13 residues. V dropped 8 bases and J dropped 0 bases, with 10 bases sitting between them.

This clone was found once. J is TRBJ2-3 and V is TRBV2; 9 bases are a match to TRBD2. V lost 7 bases to trimming and J lost 1 base; unmatched junction nucleotides: 6. CDR1 is SNHLY, CDR2 FYNNEI, per germline. The CDR3 has 15 residues. CDR3: CASTGAGGGTDTQYF. CDR3 DNA: TGTGCCAGCACAGGAGCGGGGGGAGGCACAGATACGCAGTATTTT.

The chain employs TRBV9 and TRBJ2-5; perhaps TRBD2 as D (6 bases). Deletions cut 3 bases from V and 0 bases from J, with 12 bases between. The germline V gene encodes CDR1 SGDLS and CDR2 YYNGEE. The CDR3 is made up of 15 amino acids. The CDR3, as DNA: TGTGCCAGCAGCGCCTTGTCTAGCGACCAAGAGACCCAGTACTTC. Translated: CASSALSSDQETQYF. Looking up the rest from reference TRBV9 and TRBJ2-5 gives the full variable domain: DSGVTQTPKHLITATGQRVTLRCSPRSGDLSVYWYQQSLDQGLQFLIQYYNGEERAKGNILERFSAQQFPDLHSELNLSSLELGDSALYFCASSALSSDQETQYFGPGTRLLVL.

The rearrangement uses TRBV7-2 and TRBJ2-7; D is possibly TRBD1 (5 bases). Germline V gene data show CDR1 as SGHTA and CDR2 as FQGNSA. The CDR3 contains 12 residues. Trimming left V 5 bases short and J 6 bases short, with 11 bases between. The CDR3 DNA sequence: TGTGCCAGCAGCCCAACAGGTCTCGAGCAGTACTTC. Translation gives CASSPTGLEQYF.

V usage is TRBV30 and J usage is TRBJ1-6, with no clear D. Germline V gives CDR1 GTSNPN, CDR2 SVGIG (reference sequence). V lost 3 bases and J 8 bases, leaving 17 bases between the germline ends. This CDR3 has 15 residues. The CDR3 spells CAWRKTLYGDSPLHF. CDR3 coding DNA: TGTGCCTGGAGGAAAACACTCTATGGGGATTCACCCCTCCACTTT. Drawing the rest from reference TRBV30 and TRBJ1-6, the complete variable domain is SQTIHQWPATLVQPVGSPLSLECTVEGTSNPNLYWYRQAAGRGLQLLFYSVGIGQISSEVPQNLSASRPQDRQFILSSKKLLLSDSGFYLCAWRKTLYGDSPLHFGNGTRLTVT.

The chain uses TRBV6-1 and TRBJ1-5; D not certain. This CDR3 is 15 amino acids long. CDR1 MNHNS and CDR2 SASEGT come from the germline V gene. The V end lost 3 bases, the J end lost 2 bases, and 11 bases lay between the germline ends. CDR3: CASSEEGGGNQPQHF. The CDR3 DNA reads TGTGCCAGCAGTGAGGAAGGTGGGGGCAATCAGCCCCAGCATTTT.

CDR3: CASSPHRGLYNEQFF. CDR3 coding DNA: TGTGCCAGCAGCCCCCACAGGGGGCTCTACAATGAGCAGTTCTTC. The J gene is TRBJ2-1, the V gene TRBV7-9, with TRBD1 matching 9 bases. Germline assignment: CDR1 SEHNR and CDR2 FQNEAQ (reference sequence). This CDR3 contains 15 residues. With V trimmed by 5 bases and J by 3 bases, 5 bases remained unmatched.

The chain is built from TRBV30 and TRBJ2-5; TRBD2 is a possible D gene (5 bases). The V gene's germline CDR1 is GTSNPN and CDR2 SVGIG (reference sequence). This CDR3 spans 14 amino acids. V gave up 0 bases and J gave up 1 base, with 9 bases separating them. This CDR3 is CAWSVQSGQETQYF. In DNA, the CDR3 is TGTGCCTGGAGTGTACAAAGCGGCCAAGAGACCCAGTACTTC.

The chain is built from TRBV30 and TRBJ1-1; maybe TRBD1 (5 bases). CDR3 size: 12 residues. Trimming took 7 bases from V and 0 from J, leaving 9 bases between them. Per germline, CDR1 GTSNPN and CDR2 SVGIG (reference sequence). The CDR3 bases are TGTGCCTCTCAACAGGTGAACACTGAAGCTTTCTTT. Protein sequence: CASQQVNTEAFF.

The chain uses TRBV29-1 and TRBJ1-1, with D tentatively TRBD1 (5 bases). CDR3 length: 13 amino acids. Germline CDR1 and CDR2: SQVTM and ANQGSEA. Trimming removed 3 bases from V and 6 bases from J, with 14 bases in between. The CDR3 coding sequence is TGCAGCGTTGATGAAGTTAAGGGGTCTGAAGCTTTCTTT. Translated, it gives CSVDEVKGSEAFF. Supplemented by reference TRBV29-1 and TRBJ1-1, the full variable domain reads SAVISQKPSRDICQRGTSLTIQCQVDSQVTMMFWYRQQPGQSLTLIATANQGSEATYESGFVIDKFPISRPNLTFSTLTVSNMSPEDSSIYLCSVDEVKGSEAFFGQGTRLTVV.

The rearrangement links TRBV5-6 to TRBJ2-3; 7 bases agree with TRBD1. This CDR3 has 16 residues. The V segment lost 2 bases and the J segment 3 bases; nucleotides outside the gene matches: 9. Germline V gives CDR1 SGHDT, CDR2 YYEEEE. The CDR3 DNA is TGTGCCAGCAGCTTCAGAGACAGGGTACGGACAGATACGCAGTATTTT. Amino acids: CASSFRDRVRTDTQYF.

The chain joins TRBV7-2 to TRBJ1-1; D not resolved. The CDR3 has 13 amino acids. Germline-derived CDR1 and CDR2 are SGHTA and FQGNSA. Trimming removed 1 base at V and 8 bases at J, with 11 bases between. Here the CDR3 reads CASSLVEESEAFF. The CDR3 nucleotides are TGTGCCAGCAGCTTAGTTGAGGAATCCGAAGCTTTCTTT.

V gene TRBV18 combines with J gene TRBJ2-5, with D tentatively TRBD1 or TRBD2 (5 bases each). Germline V gene sequence: CDR1 KGHSH, CDR2 LQKENI. The ends were cut back, 3 bases at V and 1 base at J, with 18 bases in the middle. The length of the CDR3 is 17 residues. CDR3 DNA sequence: TGTGCCAGCTCACCCCCCGGGGCTCTGTCTACCCAAGAGACCCAGTACTTC. Protein: CASSPPGALSTQETQYF.

This sequence joins TRBV5-1 and TRBJ2-1, with 9 bases fitting TRBD2. With V trimmed by 0 bases and J by 8 bases, 6 bases remained unmatched. This CDR3 region has 15 residues. The germline CDR1 and CDR2 sequences are SGHRS and YFSETQ. CDR3 in amino acids: CASSLGLAVDDEQFF. The DNA of the CDR3 is TGCGCCAGCAGCTTGGGACTAGCGGTGGACGATGAGCAGTTCTTC.